Below, 24 T cell receptor beta chains from the same sample are listed, as sequenced in a study of human T cells and chemical hapten exposure. TCRdb redid the calling of the RACE reads with MiXCR, one entry per CDR3 protein. The table shows 85,000 to 95,000 distinct CDR3 sequences, with approximately 10% occurring only once. The time point here: patch test 2, 6 weeks after DPC sensitization. Sample treatment: therapeutic diphenylcyclopropenone sensitization with weekly scalp DPC. Source: whole blood, taken in connection with sensitization to the hapten diphenylcyclopropenone (DPC). The receptors shown here come from a man in his forties with alopecia areata. Some clones in this sample may be carry-over from other donors' samples.

This clonotype has more than one count but fewer than ten. This chain joins TRBV30 and TRBJ2-1; possible D gene TRBD2, 6 bases. CDR3 length: 15 residues. Trimming pared 0 bases from V and 8 bases from J, leaving 17 bases between. The germline V gene encodes CDR1 GTSNPN and CDR2 SVGIG (reference sequence). The CDR3 coding sequence is TGTGCCTGGAGTGTAACCGGGGGTCTCAGGGATGAGCAGTTCTTC. Protein: CAWSVTGGLRDEQFF.

This clonotype was seen many times. The chain couples TRBV27 to TRBJ1-1; D is unresolved. The CDR3 spans 15 residues. Germline V lookup: CDR1 MNHEY, CDR2 SMNVEV (reference sequence). Trimming shortened V by 4 bases and J by 9 bases, and 21 bases separated the two germline ends. CDR3 region: CASSSSFLGPPQAFF. DNA of the CDR3: TGTGCCAGCAGTTCTTCTTTCTTGGGCCCACCCCAAGCTTTCTTT.

This clonotype was observed many times. The genes are TRBV19 and TRBJ1-6, with D unclear. V was cut by 7 bases and J by 7 bases, with 11 bases left in between. The CDR3 is 13 residues long. Germline V gene lookup returns CDR1 LNHDA and CDR2 SQIVND (reference sequence). The CDR3 region is CASMARRNSPLHF. CDR3 sequence (DNA): TGTGCCAGTATGGCCAGAAGAAATTCACCCCTCCACTTT.

This clonotype was seen a few times. The rearrangement uses TRBV4-2 and TRBJ2-7; D ambiguous. The CDR3 has 12 amino acids. The germline V gene encodes CDR1 LGHNA and CDR2 YNFKEQ. Trimming pared 6 bases from V and 7 bases from J, leaving 13 bases between. The CDR3 DNA follows: TGTGCCAGCAGTCCCCCTCTAGGGGAGCAGTACTTC. Residues: CASSPPLGEQYF.

This clonotype was recorded many times. CDR3 DNA sequence: TGCAGTGCTAGAGGAGGGGCAGGCAATCAGCCCCAGCATTTT. Protein product: CSARGGAGNQPQHF. This chain joins TRBV20-1 and TRBJ1-5, with D perhaps TRBD1 (5 bases). V gave up 1 base and J gave up 2 bases, with 9 bases separating them. The CDR3 has 14 residues. CDR1 DFQATT and CDR2 SNEGSKA come from the germline V gene (reference sequence).

This clonotype was picked up a small number of times. This sequence joins TRBV24-1 and TRBJ1-1; perhaps TRBD1 as D (6 bases). The CDR3 has 12 residues. Trimming cost V 9 bases and J 0 bases, with 7 bases left between them. Germline V gene lookup returns CDR1 KGHDR and CDR2 SFDVKD. CDR3 region: CATGTLNTEAFF. The DNA for the CDR3 is TGTGCCACCGGGACATTGAACACTGAAGCTTTCTTT.

This chain connects TRBV12-3 or TRBV12-4 to TRBJ1-3; D gene ambiguous. CDR3 length: 13 amino acids. Trimming took off 5 bases at V and 0 bases at J, with 5 bases between the two ends. CDR3 in amino acids: CASSRHSGNTIYF. Here the CDR3 DNA reads TGTGCCAGCAGTCGGCACTCTGGAAACACCATATATTTT.

The gene calls are TRBV7-8 and TRBJ2-7; D unclear. Germline V lookup: CDR1 SGHVS, CDR2 FQNEAQ. V was cut by 5 bases and J by 3 bases, with 5 bases left in between. The CDR3 consists of 11 residues. CDR3 region: CASSLYYEQYF. For the CDR3, the DNA is TGTGCCAGCAGCCTCTACTACGAGCAGTACTTC.

The chain links TRBV18 to TRBJ2-7; TRBD1 aligns across 12 bases. V gave up 4 bases and J gave up 6 bases; unmatched junction bases: 7. The CDR3 is 15 residues long. The germline V gene has CDR1 KGHSH and CDR2 LQKENI. CDR3 sequence: CASSRPGQGASEQYF. CDR3 DNA: TGTGCCAGCTCACGTCCGGGACAGGGGGCCTCCGAGCAGTACTTC.

This clonotype was detected a few times. This chain joins TRBV12-3 or TRBV12-4 and TRBJ2-3; the D gene could be TRBD1 or TRBD2 (5 bases each). CDR3 length: 13 residues. V shed 4 bases and J shed 12 bases, with 17 bases lying between them. CDR3 sequence (DNA): TGTGCCAGCAGTTACAATTTCGGGACGGCCCAGTATTTT. Residues: CASSYNFGTAQYF.

V usage is TRBV5-1 and J usage is TRBJ2-5; D possibly uses TRBD1 or TRBD2 (5 bases each). V lost 3 bases and J 10 bases, leaving 16 bases between the germline ends. Germline V gene lookup returns CDR1 SGHRS and CDR2 YFSETQ. The CDR3 extends over 13 amino acids. For the CDR3, the DNA is TGCGCCAGCAGCTGGGGACCGCGGGTGGACCAGTACTTC. As protein: CASSWGPRVDQYF.

The chain joins TRBV20-1 to TRBJ2-2, with a weak D call TRBD2 (6 bases). The CDR3 spans 13 residues. Trimming left V 6 bases short and J 0 bases short, with 8 bases between. CDR1 and CDR2 from the germline V gene are DFQATT and SNEGSKA (reference sequence). The CDR3 sequence: CSAKRANTGELFF. The CDR3, as DNA: TGCAGTGCAAAGCGGGCGAACACCGGGGAGCTGTTTTTT.

This clonotype has more than one count but fewer than ten. The chain is built from TRBV5-6 and TRBJ1-1; 7 nucleotides align to TRBD1. CDR3 length: 13 amino acids. Germline lookup yields CDR1 SGHDT and CDR2 YYEEEE. V trimming: 2 bases; J trimming: 5 bases; junction bases outside the gene matches: 3. The CDR3 region is CASSFTGVTEAFF. The CDR3 DNA follows: TGTGCCAGCAGCTTTACAGGGGTGACTGAAGCTTTCTTT.

J is TRBJ2-3 and V is TRBV18, with unresolved D. The V gene's germline CDR1 is KGHSH and CDR2 LQKENI. Trimming took off 6 bases at V and 0 bases at J, with 16 bases between the two ends. The CDR3 extends over 16 amino acids. CDR3 sequence (DNA): TGTGCCAGCTCTTCCAAGAGAGTAACTAGCACAGATACGCAGTATTTT. Protein: CASSSKRVTSTDTQYF.

At least ten counts were recorded for this clonotype. This chain joins TRBV28 and TRBJ1-1, with D possibly being TRBD1 (5 bases). The V end was cut by 7 bases, the J end by 4 bases, with 16 bases between. Looked up from germline, CDR1 is MDHEN and CDR2 is SYDVKM. CDR3 length equals 14 residues. The CDR3 reads CASNWAGRPTEAFF. The CDR3 bases are TGTGCCAGCAATTGGGCGGGACGGCCCACTGAAGCTTTCTTT.

V is TRBV7-9 and J is TRBJ1-2; 7 nucleotides align to TRBD1. Germline V gives CDR1 SEHNR, CDR2 FQNEAQ (reference sequence). J lost 3 bases, V lost 1 base, and 2 bases had no gene match. The length of the CDR3 is 14 residues. CDR3 region: CASSLGTGHYGYTF. CDR3 in DNA: TGTGCCAGCAGCTTAGGGACAGGACACTATGGCTACACCTTC.

A few counts support this clonotype. This chain uses TRBV30 with TRBJ2-7, with D tentatively TRBD2 (5 bases). From germline, CDR1 is GTSNPN and CDR2 SVGIG (reference sequence). Trimming pared 2 bases from V and 1 base from J, leaving 15 bases between. The CDR3 covers 15 residues. The CDR3 sequence: CAWSRRRVGSYEQYF. CDR3 in DNA: TGTGCCTGGAGTCGTCGGCGGGTAGGATCCTACGAGCAGTACTTC.

This clonotype was picked up a small number of times. This chain uses TRBV6-1 with TRBJ1-1; the match to TRBD1 covers 8 bases. Germline CDR1 is MNHNS and CDR2 is SASEGT. V lost 5 bases and J lost 5; bases outside the gene matches: 4. The CDR3 loop spans 13 amino acids. The CDR3: CASSRTGGTEAFF. The CDR3 nucleotides read TGTGCCAGCAGTCGAACAGGGGGAACTGAAGCTTTCTTT.

This clonotype was seen a few times. The chain couples TRBV29-1 to TRBJ1-1, with D perhaps matching TRBD1 (5 bases). The CDR3 contains 14 residues. Germline CDR1 SQVTM, CDR2 ANQGSEA. Trimming cost V 4 bases and J 0 bases, with 12 bases left between them. The CDR3 protein is CSVAMDILNTEAFF. Written as DNA, the CDR3 is TGCAGCGTTGCCATGGACATTTTGAACACTGAAGCTTTCTTT.

The chain carries TRBV19 and TRBJ2-7, with 8 positions matching TRBD1. V trimming: 7 bases; J trimming: 5 bases; junction bases outside the gene matches: 16. This CDR3 is 16 amino acids long. Germline V gene lookup returns CDR1 LNHDA and CDR2 SQIVND (reference sequence). The CDR3 region has the DNA TGTGCCAGTAACCACGGACGGGCAGGGGGCCGGAACGAGCAGTACTTC. It is translated as CASNHGRAGGRNEQYF.

This clonotype was detected only a few times. The gene calls are TRBV29-1 and TRBJ1-1; 7 bases match TRBD1. V was pared by 1 base and J by 6 bases, with 5 bases of the junction left unmatched. Germline V gene sequence: CDR1 SQVTM, CDR2 ANQGSEA. This CDR3 is 13 amino acids long. The CDR3 coding sequence is TGCAGCGTTGAAGTGCGGACAGGATCTGAAGCTTTCTTT. Its translation is CSVEVRTGSEAFF.

This clonotype was observed a few times. The chain combines TRBV6-2 or TRBV6-3 with TRBJ2-7; TRBD2 is a possible D gene (5 bases). Germline lookup yields CDR1 MNHEY and CDR2 SVGEGT. The germline V and J ends were trimmed by 6 bases and 1 base, with 7 bases remaining between them. This CDR3 is 12 amino acids long. The chain's CDR3 is CASSEGSYEQYF. The CDR3 region has the DNA TGTGCCAGCAGCGAGGGTTCCTACGAGCAGTACTTC.

In this sample, this clonotype turned up a few times. V gene TRBV7-8 combines with J gene TRBJ1-3; 10 positions match TRBD1. With V trimmed by 5 bases and J by 0 bases, 7 bases remained unmatched. The CDR3 contains 17 residues. Germline loops: CDR1 SGHVS, CDR2 FQNEAQ. Here the CDR3 DNA reads TGTGCCAGCAGCGCCGGGACAGGGGCCCTCTCTGGAAACACCATATATTTT. It is translated as CASSAGTGALSGNTIYF.

The chain links TRBV27 to TRBJ2-7; 7 nucleotides match TRBD1. This CDR3 is 13 amino acids long. V was clipped by 6 bases and J by 6 bases; unmatched bases: 8. Germline V lookup: CDR1 MNHEY, CDR2 SMNVEV (reference sequence). The CDR3 DNA is TGTGCCAGCAGACCCGACAGGGCCTCCGAGCAGTACGTC. It yields the protein CASRPDRASEQYV.